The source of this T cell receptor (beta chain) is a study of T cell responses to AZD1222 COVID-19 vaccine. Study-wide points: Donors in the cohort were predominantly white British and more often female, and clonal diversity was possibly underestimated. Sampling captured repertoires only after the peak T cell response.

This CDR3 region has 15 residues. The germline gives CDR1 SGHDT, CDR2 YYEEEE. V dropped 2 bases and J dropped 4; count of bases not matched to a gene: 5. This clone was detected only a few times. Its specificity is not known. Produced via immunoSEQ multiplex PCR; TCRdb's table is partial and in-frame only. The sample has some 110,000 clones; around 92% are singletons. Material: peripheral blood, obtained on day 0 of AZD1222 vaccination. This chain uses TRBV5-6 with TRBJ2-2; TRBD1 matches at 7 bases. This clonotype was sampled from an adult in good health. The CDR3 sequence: CASSFTGDRTGELFF. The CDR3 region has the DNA TGTGCCAGCAGCTTTACAGGGGATCGCACCGGGGAGCTGTTTTTT.